The 24 T cell receptor beta chains below come from one sample, sequenced in a study of neoadjuvant nivolumab and ipilimumab in lung cancer. Here immunoSEQ multiplex PCR was the method, and the copy in TCRdb shows in-frame clones only, minus some. The table has 18,000 or so clones, roughly three quarters seen once. Sequences were derived from tumor tissue, sampled after neoadjuvant nivolumab, alone or with ipilimumab, at or shortly before surgery. All receptors come from an adult with non-small cell lung cancer.

The V gene is TRBV7-2, the J gene TRBJ1-6, with D hard to call. Germline assignment: CDR1 SGHTA and CDR2 FQGNSA. This CDR3 spans 13 amino acids. Trimming left V 2 bases short and J 10 bases short, with 9 bases between. CDR3 in DNA: TGTGCCAGCAGCTTAATGGCACCGTCACCCCTCCACTTT. It yields the protein CASSLMAPSPLHF. The whole variable domain, filled in from reference TRBV7-2 and TRBJ1-6, reads GAGVSQSPSNKVTEKGKDVELRCDPISGHTALYWYRQSLGQGLEFLIYFQGNSAPDKSGLPSDRFSAERTGGSVSTLTIQRTQQEDSAVYLCASSLMAPSPLHFGNGTRLTVT.

This rearrangement joins TRBV18 to TRBJ1-3, with TRBD1 as a possible D gene (5 bases). V lost 3 bases and J 2 bases, leaving 14 bases between the germline ends. Germline CDR1 KGHSH, CDR2 LQKENI. The CDR3 totals 16 residues. CDR3 amino acids: CASSPSAGSAGNTIYF. For the CDR3, the DNA is TGTGCCAGCTCACCTTCGGCAGGGTCAGCTGGAAACACCATATATTTT.

The chain has TRBV6-5 and TRBJ1-5; the D gene is possibly TRBD1 (5 bases). Germline V gene sequence: CDR1 MNHEY, CDR2 SVGAGI. Trimming pared 7 bases from V and 7 bases from J, leaving 14 bases between. This CDR3 comprises 13 residues. The CDR3 protein is CASTSHRGQPQHF. In nucleotides, the CDR3 is TGTGCCAGCACTAGTCACCGGGGGCAGCCCCAGCATTTT.

In its sample, this clone was seen a few times. The J gene is TRBJ2-5, the V gene TRBV11-2; 7 bases align to TRBD2. This CDR3 has 14 amino acids. From germline, CDR1 is SGHAT and CDR2 FQNNGV. The ends lost 8 bases at V and 6 bases at J; junction bases unmatched: 12. This CDR3 reads CASRGSTGGKTQYF. The DNA of the CDR3 is TGTGCCAGCCGGGGGTCGACGGGGGGAAAGACCCAGTACTTC.

The chain couples TRBV4-2 to TRBJ2-7; no reliable D call. Per the germline V gene, CDR1 is LGHNA and CDR2 is YNFKEQ. The CDR3 has 11 residues. Trimming removed 4 bases at V and 4 bases at J, with 5 bases between. The DNA of the CDR3 is TGTGCCAGCAGCCGGGGTTACGAGCAGTACTTC. As protein: CASSRGYEQYF.

The V gene is TRBV5-1, the J gene TRBJ1-6; D not certain. The CDR3 is 16 residues long. The germline V gene encodes CDR1 SGHRS and CDR2 YFSETQ. Trimming removed 0 bases at V and 9 bases at J, with 16 bases between. DNA of the CDR3: TGCGCCAGCAGCTTGGAGGTGCAGGCCAGCGGTTCACCCCTCCACTTT. As protein: CASSLEVQASGSPLHF.

V and J are TRBV30 and TRBJ1-1; possibly TRBD1 for D (6 bases). The CDR3 extends over 14 amino acids. The germline V gene encodes CDR1 GTSNPN and CDR2 SVGIG (reference sequence). Trimming removed 0 bases at V and 3 bases at J, with 11 bases between. CDR3 protein: CAWSVGQGYTEAFF. DNA for the CDR3: TGTGCCTGGAGTGTCGGGCAGGGGTACACTGAAGCTTTCTTT.

The chain is built from TRBV10-3 and TRBJ2-4; D might be TRBD1 (6 bases). From germline, CDR1 is ENHRY and CDR2 SYGVKD. The germline V and J ends were trimmed by 11 bases and 2 bases, with 19 bases remaining between them. CDR3 length equals 15 residues. CDR3 sequence: CAASQGKGTKNIQYF. In DNA form, the CDR3 reads TGTGCCGCCTCTCAGGGGAAAGGAACCAAAAACATTCAGTACTTC.

The chain carries TRBV7-2 and TRBJ2-5; TRBD2 matches 14 bases. The germline gives CDR1 SGHTA, CDR2 FQGNSA. CDR3 length: 15 amino acids. The ends lost 5 bases at V and 5 bases at J; junction bases unmatched: 4. CDR3 sequence reads: CASSRGLAGVETQYF. The CDR3 region has the DNA TGTGCCAGCAGCAGGGGACTAGCGGGGGTGGAGACCCAGTACTTC.

The rearrangement uses TRBV6-5 and TRBJ2-1; D may correspond to TRBD1 or TRBD2 (8 bases each). Germline V gene sequence: CDR1 MNHEY, CDR2 SVGAGI. Trimming shortened V by 7 bases and J by 6 bases, and 19 bases separated the two germline ends. The CDR3 length is 15 residues. The CDR3 coding sequence is TGTGCCAGCATCCCGACAGGGGCGGGGGGCAATGAGCAGTTCTTC. Translating it yields CASIPTGAGGNEQFF.

The rearrangement joins TRBV4-1 to TRBJ2-1, with TRBD1 as a possible D gene (6 bases). V was trimmed by 1 base and J by 7 bases, leaving 20 bases between them. CDR1 and CDR2 from the germline V gene are MGHRA and YSYEKL. The CDR3 is 17 residues long. The CDR3 sequence is CASSQVVGASSYNEQFF. The CDR3 nucleotides are TGCGCCAGCAGCCAAGTCGTGGGGGCCAGCTCGTATAATGAGCAGTTCTTC.

The chain recombines TRBV15 with TRBJ2-7, with D possibly being TRBD1 or TRBD2 (6 bases each). Germline loops: CDR1 LNHNV, CDR2 YYDKDF (reference sequence). V was clipped by 6 bases and J by 1 base, with 16 bases between them. This CDR3 contains 15 residues. CDR3 nucleotides: TGTGCCACCAGACGGGGGCAGGGTCGGTCCTACGAGCAGTACTTC. This translates into CATRRGQGRSYEQYF. Variable domain in full (rest from reference TRBV15 and TRBJ2-7): DAMVIQNPRYQVTQFGKPVTLSCSQTLNHNVMYWYQQKSSQAPKLLFHYYDKDFNNEADTPDNFQSRRPNTSFCFLDIRSPGLGDTAMYLCATRRGQGRSYEQYFGPGTRLTVT.

This rearrangement joins TRBV29-1 to TRBJ1-2, with TRBD1 matching 9 bases. The germline CDR1 and CDR2 sequences are SQVTM and ANQGSEA. The CDR3 extends over 13 amino acids. With 6 bases clipped from V and 4 bases from J, the junction kept 6 bases outside the gene matches. The CDR3 protein is CSVYGTGPYGYTF. Here the CDR3 DNA reads TGCAGCGTGTACGGGACAGGGCCCTATGGCTACACCTTC.

The CDR3 region has the DNA TGTGCCAGCAGCGTAGGGACAGGGGGTGCCTATGGCTACACCTTC. Translated, it gives CASSVGTGGAYGYTF. V and J are TRBV7-2 and TRBJ1-2; 11 bases match TRBD1. Trimming removed 5 bases from V and 4 bases from J; junction bases left unmatched: 6. From germline, CDR1 is SGHTA and CDR2 FQGNSA. This CDR3 is built from 15 residues.

This chain uses TRBV7-9 with TRBJ2-6; D might be TRBD1 (5 bases). Germline values: CDR1 SEHNR, CDR2 FQNEAQ (reference sequence). The CDR3 consists of 15 residues. The V end lost 1 base, the J end lost 5 bases, and 9 bases lay between the germline ends. CDR3 in amino acids: CASSLVGARANVLTF. CDR3 DNA: TGTGCCAGCAGCTTAGTTGGGGCGAGGGCCAACGTCCTGACTTTC.

The V call is TRBV5-1, the J call TRBJ2-1; D could derive from TRBD1 or TRBD2 (5 bases each). V was clipped by 0 bases and J by 4 bases, with 8 bases between them. CDR1 and CDR2 from the germline V gene are SGHRS and YFSETQ. This CDR3 region has 14 residues. CDR3 sequence: CASSLGDGYNEQFF. The CDR3 nucleotides read TGCGCCAGCAGCTTGGGGGACGGTTACAATGAGCAGTTCTTC. Full variable domain (remainder filled in from reference TRBV5-1 and TRBJ2-1): KAGVTQTPRYLIKTRGQQVTLSCSPISGHRSVSWYQQTPGQGLQFLFEYFSETQRNKGNFPGRFSGRQFSNSRSEMNVSTLELGDSALYLCASSLGDGYNEQFFGPGTRLTVL.

The rearrangement links TRBV25-1 to TRBJ1-1, with D unresolved. Germline V gene sequence: CDR1 MGHDK, CDR2 SYGVNS. V was cut by 4 bases and J by 1 base, with 10 bases left in between. This CDR3 spans 14 amino acids. The CDR3 region is CASSVRGKNTEAFF. In DNA form, the CDR3 reads TGTGCCAGCAGTGTAAGAGGGAAGAACACTGAAGCTTTCTTT. The variable domain in full, completed from reference TRBV25-1 and TRBJ1-1, reads EADIYQTPRYLVIGTGKKITLECSQTMGHDKMYWYQQDPGMELHLIHYSYGVNSTEKGDLSSESTVSRIRTEHFPLTLESARPSHTSQYLCASSVRGKNTEAFFGQGTRLTVV.

This clone was counted between two and nine times. CDR3 DNA sequence: TGCGCCAGCAGCTTAGTAACTAGCGGGGGTGGTGAGCAGTTCTTC. Translation: CASSLVTSGGGEQFF. The chain links TRBV5-1 to TRBJ2-1; TRBD2 agrees at 11 bases. Germline trimming cut 2 bases from V and 9 bases from J; bases unmatched to any gene: 7. CDR3 length: 15 residues. Per the germline V gene, CDR1 is SGHRS and CDR2 is YFSETQ.

The chain couples TRBV6-5 to TRBJ1-5; TRBD1 might be the D (6 bases). From germline, CDR1 is MNHEY and CDR2 SVGAGI. The CDR3 is 14 residues long. With 6 bases removed from V and 2 bases from J, the gap between germline ends came to 11 bases. The CDR3 loop is CASRSGQRNQPQHF. CDR3 DNA: TGTGCCAGCAGATCGGGACAACGCAATCAGCCCCAGCATTTT.

The rearrangement uses TRBV5-8 and TRBJ2-7; TRBD1 matches at 9 bases. The length of the CDR3 is 15 residues. Looked up from germline, CDR1 is SGHTS and CDR2 is YDEGEE. V dropped 0 bases and J dropped 3; count of bases not matched to a gene: 4. The CDR3 protein is CASSLAEGQGYEQYF. In DNA form, the CDR3 reads TGTGCCAGCAGCTTGGCCGAGGGACAGGGCTACGAGCAGTACTTC.

The chain combines TRBV4-1 with TRBJ1-2; D is ambiguous. From germline, CDR1 is MGHRA and CDR2 YSYEKL. CDR3 length: 14 amino acids. V gave up 0 bases and J gave up 5 bases, with 10 bases separating them. The DNA of the CDR3 is TGCGCCAGCAGCCAAGAAGTACGGGGATATGGCTACACCTTC. It specifies CASSQEVRGYGYTF.

The chain employs TRBV7-9 and TRBJ2-3, with D perhaps matching TRBD1 (5 bases). V was cut by 1 base and J by 0 bases, with 8 bases left in between. The CDR3 is 15 amino acids. Germline CDR1 and CDR2: SEHNR and FQNEAQ (reference sequence). The CDR3 loop is CASSLERGSTDTQYF. CDR3 in DNA: TGTGCCAGCAGCTTAGAAAGGGGTAGCACAGATACGCAGTATTTT. Full variable domain (missing parts from reference TRBV7-9 and TRBJ2-3): DTGVSQNPRHKITKRGQNVTFRCDPISEHNRLYWYRQTLGQGPEFLTYFQNEAQLEKSRLLSDRFSAERPKGSFSTLEIQRTEQGDSAMYLCASSLERGSTDTQYFGPGTRLTVL.

The genes are TRBV27 and TRBJ2-1; D not certain. Germline CDR1 and CDR2: MNHEY and SMNVEV (reference sequence). The length of the CDR3 is 11 residues. Trimming took off 4 bases at V and 7 bases at J, with 5 bases between the two ends. Here the CDR3 reads CASSWANEQFF. The CDR3 coding sequence is TGTGCCAGCAGTTGGGCAAATGAGCAGTTCTTC.

In its sample, this clone was seen a few times. This sample also contains other DNA sequences that code for the same CDR3. For the CDR3, the DNA is TGCGCCAGCAGCTTGGAAGGCAGGGGCTATTCACCCCTCCACTTT. Translated: CASSLEGRGYSPLHF. The chain carries TRBV5-1 and TRBJ1-6; TRBD1 might be the D (6 bases). CDR1 is SGHRS, CDR2 YFSETQ, per germline. V dropped 0 bases and J dropped 8 bases, with 12 bases sitting between them. The CDR3 sequence is 15 residues long.